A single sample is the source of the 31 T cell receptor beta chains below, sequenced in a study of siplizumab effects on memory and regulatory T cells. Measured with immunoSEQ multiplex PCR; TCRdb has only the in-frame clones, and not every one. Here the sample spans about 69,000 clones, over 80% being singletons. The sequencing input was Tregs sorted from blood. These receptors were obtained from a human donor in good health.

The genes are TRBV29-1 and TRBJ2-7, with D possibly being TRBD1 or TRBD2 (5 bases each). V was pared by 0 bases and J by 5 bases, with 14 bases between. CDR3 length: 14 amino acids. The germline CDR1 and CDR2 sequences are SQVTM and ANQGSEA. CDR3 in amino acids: CSVEDPLGTNEQYF. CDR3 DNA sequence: TGCAGCGTTGAAGATCCACTCGGGACCAACGAGCAGTACTTC.

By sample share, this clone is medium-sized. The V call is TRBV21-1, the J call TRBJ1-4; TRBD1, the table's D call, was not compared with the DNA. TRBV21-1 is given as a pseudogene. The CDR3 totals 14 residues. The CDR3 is CASSNGRTDEKLFF. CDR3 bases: TGTGCCAGCAGCAATGGAAGGACAGACGAAAAACTGTTTTTT.

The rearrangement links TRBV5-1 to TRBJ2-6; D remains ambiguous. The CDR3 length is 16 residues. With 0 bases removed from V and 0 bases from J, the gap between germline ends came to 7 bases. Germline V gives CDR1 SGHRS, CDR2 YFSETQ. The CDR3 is CASSLAEHSGANVLTF. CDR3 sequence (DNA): TGCGCCAGCAGCTTGGCCGAGCACTCTGGGGCCAACGTCCTGACTTTC.

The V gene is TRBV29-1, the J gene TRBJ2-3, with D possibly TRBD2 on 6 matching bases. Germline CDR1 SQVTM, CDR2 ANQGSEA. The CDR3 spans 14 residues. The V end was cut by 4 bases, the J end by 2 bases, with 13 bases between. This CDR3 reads CSVVVGGVTDTQYF. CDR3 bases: TGCAGCGTTGTTGTGGGAGGCGTCACAGATACGCAGTATTTT.

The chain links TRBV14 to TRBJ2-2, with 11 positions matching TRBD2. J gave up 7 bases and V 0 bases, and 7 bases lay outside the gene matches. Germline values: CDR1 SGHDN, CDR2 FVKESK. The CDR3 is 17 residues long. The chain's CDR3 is CASSQEVAGGPNGELFF. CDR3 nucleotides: TGTGCCAGCAGCCAAGAAGTAGCGGGAGGGCCAAACGGGGAGCTGTTTTTT. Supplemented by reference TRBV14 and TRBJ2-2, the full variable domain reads EAGVTQFPSHSVIEKGQTVTLRCDPISGHDNLYWYRRVMGKEIKFLLHFVKESKQDESGMPNNRFLAERTGGTYSTLKVQPAELEDSGVYFCASSQEVAGGPNGELFFGEGSRLTVL.

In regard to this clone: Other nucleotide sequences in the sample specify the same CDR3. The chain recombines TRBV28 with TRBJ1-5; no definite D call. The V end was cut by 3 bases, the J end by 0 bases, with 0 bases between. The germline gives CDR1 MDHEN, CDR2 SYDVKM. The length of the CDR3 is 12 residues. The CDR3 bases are TGTGCCAGCAGTTTTAGCAATCAGCCCCAGCATTTT. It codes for CASSFSNQPQHF.

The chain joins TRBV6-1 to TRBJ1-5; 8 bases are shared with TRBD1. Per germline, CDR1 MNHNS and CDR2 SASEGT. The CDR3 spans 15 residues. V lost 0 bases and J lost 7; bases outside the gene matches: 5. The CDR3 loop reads CASSEAPRGHQPQHF. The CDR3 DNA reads TGTGCCAGCAGTGAAGCGCCCAGGGGGCACCAGCCCCAGCATTTT.

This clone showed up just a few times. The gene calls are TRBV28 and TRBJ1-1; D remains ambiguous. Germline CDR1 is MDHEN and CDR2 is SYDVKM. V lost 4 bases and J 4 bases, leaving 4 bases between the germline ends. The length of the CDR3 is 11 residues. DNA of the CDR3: TGTGCCAGCAGTTCGGTCACTGAAGCTTTCTTT. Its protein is CASSSVTEAFF.

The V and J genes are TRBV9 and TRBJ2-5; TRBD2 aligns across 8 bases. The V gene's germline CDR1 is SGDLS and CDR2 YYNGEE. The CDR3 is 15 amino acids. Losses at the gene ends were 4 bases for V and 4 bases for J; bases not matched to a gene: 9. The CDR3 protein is CASSREGLGGETQYF. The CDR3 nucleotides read TGTGCCAGCAGCCGGGAGGGCTTAGGGGGAGAGACCCAGTACTTC.

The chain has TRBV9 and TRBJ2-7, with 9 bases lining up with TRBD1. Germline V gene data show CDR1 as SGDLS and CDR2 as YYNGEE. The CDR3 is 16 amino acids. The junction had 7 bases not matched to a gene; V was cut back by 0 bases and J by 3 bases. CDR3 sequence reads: CASSVGLGTGNYEQYF. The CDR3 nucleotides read TGTGCCAGCAGCGTAGGCCTGGGGACAGGGAACTACGAGCAGTACTTC.

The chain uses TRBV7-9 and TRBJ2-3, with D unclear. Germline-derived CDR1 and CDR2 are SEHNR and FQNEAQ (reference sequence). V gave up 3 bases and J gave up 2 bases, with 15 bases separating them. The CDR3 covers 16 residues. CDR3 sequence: CASSLYDARHTDTQYF. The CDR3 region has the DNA TGTGCCAGCAGCTTGTACGACGCGCGCCACACAGATACGCAGTATTTT.

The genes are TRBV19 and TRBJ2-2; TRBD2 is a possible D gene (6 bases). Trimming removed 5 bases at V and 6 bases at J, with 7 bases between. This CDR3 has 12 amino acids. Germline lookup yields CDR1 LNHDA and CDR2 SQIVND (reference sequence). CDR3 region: CASSPGAGELFF. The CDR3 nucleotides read TGTGCCAGTAGTCCGGGGGCCGGGGAGCTGTTTTTT. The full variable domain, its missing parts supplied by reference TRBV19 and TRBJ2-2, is DGGITQSPKYLFRKEGQNVTLSCEQNLNHDAMYWYRQDPGQGLRLIYYSQIVNDFQKGDIAEGYSVSREKKESFPLTVTSAQKNPTAFYLCASSPGAGELFFGEGSRLTVL.

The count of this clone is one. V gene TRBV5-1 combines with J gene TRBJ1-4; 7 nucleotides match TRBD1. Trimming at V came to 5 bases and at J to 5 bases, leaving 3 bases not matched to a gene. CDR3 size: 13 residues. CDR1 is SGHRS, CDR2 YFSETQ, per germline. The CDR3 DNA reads TGCGCCAGCAGACAGGGGACAAATGAAAAACTGTTTTTT. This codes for CASRQGTNEKLFF.

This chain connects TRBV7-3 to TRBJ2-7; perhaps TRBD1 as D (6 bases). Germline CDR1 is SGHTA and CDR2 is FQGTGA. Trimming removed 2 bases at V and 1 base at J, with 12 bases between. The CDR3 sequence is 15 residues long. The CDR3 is CASSLSSRGSYEQYF. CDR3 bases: TGTGCCAGCAGCTTATCGTCCAGGGGTTCCTACGAGCAGTACTTC.

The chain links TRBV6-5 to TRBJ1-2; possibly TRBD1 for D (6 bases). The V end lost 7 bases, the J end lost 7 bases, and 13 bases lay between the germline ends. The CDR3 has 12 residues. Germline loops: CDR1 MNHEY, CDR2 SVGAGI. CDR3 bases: TGTGCCAGCACGGGGGCGCGGGGTGGCTACACCTTC. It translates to CASTGARGGYTF.

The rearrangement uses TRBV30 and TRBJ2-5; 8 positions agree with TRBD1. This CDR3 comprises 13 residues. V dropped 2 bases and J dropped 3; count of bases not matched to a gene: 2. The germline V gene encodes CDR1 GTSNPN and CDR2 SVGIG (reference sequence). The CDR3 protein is CAWSTGGKETQYF. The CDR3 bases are TGTGCCTGGAGTACAGGGGGTAAAGAGACCCAGTACTTC. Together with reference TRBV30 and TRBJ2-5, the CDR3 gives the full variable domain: SQTIHQWPATLVQPVGSPLSLECTVEGTSNPNLYWYRQAAGRGLQLLFYSVGIGQISSEVPQNLSASRPQDRQFILSSKKLLLSDSGFYLCAWSTGGKETQYFGPGTRLLVL.

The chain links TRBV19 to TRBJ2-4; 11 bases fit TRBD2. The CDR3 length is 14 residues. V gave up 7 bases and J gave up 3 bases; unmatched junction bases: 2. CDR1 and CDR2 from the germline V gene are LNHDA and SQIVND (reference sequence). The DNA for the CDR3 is TGTGCCAGTATGCTAGCGGGAGGCAAAAACATTCAGTACTTC. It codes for CASMLAGGKNIQYF.

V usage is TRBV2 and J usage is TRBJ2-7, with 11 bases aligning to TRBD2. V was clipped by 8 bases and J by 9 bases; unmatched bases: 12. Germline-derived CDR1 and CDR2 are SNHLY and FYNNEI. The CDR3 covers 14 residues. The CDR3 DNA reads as TGTGCCAGCCGGCAACTAGCGGGGGCGGCTTTGCAGTACTTC. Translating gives CASRQLAGAALQYF.

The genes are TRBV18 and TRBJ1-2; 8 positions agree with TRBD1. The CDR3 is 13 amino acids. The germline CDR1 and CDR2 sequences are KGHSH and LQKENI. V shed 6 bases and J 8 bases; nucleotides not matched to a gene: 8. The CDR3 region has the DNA TGTGCCAGCTCGCGGACAGGGTTAGAGGGCTACACCTTC. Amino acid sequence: CASSRTGLEGYTF.

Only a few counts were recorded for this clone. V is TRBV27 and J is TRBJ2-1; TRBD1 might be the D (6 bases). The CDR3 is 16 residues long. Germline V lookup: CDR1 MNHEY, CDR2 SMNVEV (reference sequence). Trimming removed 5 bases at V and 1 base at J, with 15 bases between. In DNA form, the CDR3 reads TGTGCCAGCAGTCGTCCGGGACAAATGTCCTACAATGAGCAGTTCTTC. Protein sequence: CASSRPGQMSYNEQFF.

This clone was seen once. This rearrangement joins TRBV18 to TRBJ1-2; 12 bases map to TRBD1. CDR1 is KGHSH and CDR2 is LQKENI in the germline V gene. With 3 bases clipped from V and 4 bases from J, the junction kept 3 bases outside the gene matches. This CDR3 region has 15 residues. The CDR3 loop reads CASSPRDRGLYGYTF. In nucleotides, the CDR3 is TGTGCCAGCTCACCCCGGGACAGGGGGCTCTATGGCTACACCTTC.

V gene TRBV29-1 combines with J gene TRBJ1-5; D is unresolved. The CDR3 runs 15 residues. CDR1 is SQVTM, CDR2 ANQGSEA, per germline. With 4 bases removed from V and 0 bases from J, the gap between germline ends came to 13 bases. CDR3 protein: CSVAVHPNSNQPQHF. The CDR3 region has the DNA TGCAGCGTTGCAGTGCACCCAAATAGCAATCAGCCCCAGCATTTT.

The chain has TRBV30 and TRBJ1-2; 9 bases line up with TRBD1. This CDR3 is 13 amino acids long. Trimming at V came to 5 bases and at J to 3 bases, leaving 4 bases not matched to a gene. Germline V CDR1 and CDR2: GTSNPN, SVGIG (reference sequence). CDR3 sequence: CAWGGTGHYGYTF. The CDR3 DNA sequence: TGTGCCTGGGGGGGGACAGGGCACTATGGCTACACCTTC.

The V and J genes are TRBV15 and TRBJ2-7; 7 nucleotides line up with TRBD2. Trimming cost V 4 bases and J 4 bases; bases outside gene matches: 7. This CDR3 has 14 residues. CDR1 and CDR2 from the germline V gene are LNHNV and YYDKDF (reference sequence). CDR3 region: CATSKGAGDYEQYF. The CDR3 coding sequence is TGTGCCACCAGCAAAGGTGCGGGAGATTACGAGCAGTACTTC. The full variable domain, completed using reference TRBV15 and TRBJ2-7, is DAMVIQNPRYQVTQFGKPVTLSCSQTLNHNVMYWYQQKSSQAPKLLFHYYDKDFNNEADTPDNFQSRRPNTSFCFLDIRSPGLGDTAMYLCATSKGAGDYEQYFGPGTRLTVT.

CDR3 sequence reads: CASSRDINTGELFF. The CDR3 DNA sequence: TGCGCCAGCAGTCGGGACATAAACACCGGGGAGCTGTTTTTT. This rearrangement joins TRBV5-1 to TRBJ2-2; a weak D match, TRBD1 (6 bases). Germline V gene data show CDR1 as SGHRS and CDR2 as YFSETQ. V shed 5 bases and J shed 2 bases, with 10 bases lying between them. The CDR3 is 14 residues long.

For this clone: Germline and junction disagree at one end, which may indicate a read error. The CDR3 coding sequence is TGTGCCAGCAGTCCCAACCACAGGATCCAGATCTTC. This gives the protein CASSPNHRIQIF. This rearrangement joins TRBV27 to TRBJ2-1; TRBD1 might be the D (5 bases). The CDR3 contains 12 residues. Germline V lookup: CDR1 MNHEY, CDR2 SMNVEV (reference sequence).

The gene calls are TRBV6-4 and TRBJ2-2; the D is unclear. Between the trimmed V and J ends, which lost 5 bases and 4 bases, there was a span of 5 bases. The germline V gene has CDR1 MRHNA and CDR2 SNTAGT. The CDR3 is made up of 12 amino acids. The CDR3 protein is CASSPSTGELFF. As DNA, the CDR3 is TGTGCCAGCAGTCCCTCCACCGGGGAGCTGTTTTTT.

CDR3 region: CASSLAPTESSYNEQFF. Here the CDR3 DNA reads TGTGCCAGCAGCTTAGCGCCCACAGAGAGCTCCTACAATGAGCAGTTCTTC. The rearrangement joins TRBV7-2 to TRBJ2-1; no definite D call. V lost 0 bases, J lost 0 bases, and 12 bases lay in between. From germline, CDR1 is SGHTA and CDR2 FQGNSA. The CDR3 covers 17 residues. Supplemented by reference TRBV7-2 and TRBJ2-1, the full variable domain reads GAGVSQSPSNKVTEKGKDVELRCDPISGHTALYWYRQSLGQGLEFLIYFQGNSAPDKSGLPSDRFSAERTGGSVSTLTIQRTQQEDSAVYLCASSLAPTESSYNEQFFGPGTRLTVL.

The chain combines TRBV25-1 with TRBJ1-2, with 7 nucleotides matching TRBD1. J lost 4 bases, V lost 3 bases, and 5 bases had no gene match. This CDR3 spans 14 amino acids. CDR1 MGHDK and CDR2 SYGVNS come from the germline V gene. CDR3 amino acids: CASSEGTGVYGYTF. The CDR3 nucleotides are TGTGCCAGCAGTGAGGGAACAGGGGTCTATGGCTACACCTTC.

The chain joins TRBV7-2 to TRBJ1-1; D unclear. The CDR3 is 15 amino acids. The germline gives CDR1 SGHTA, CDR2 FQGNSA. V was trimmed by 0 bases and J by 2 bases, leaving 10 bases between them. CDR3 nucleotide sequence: TGTGCCAGCAGCTTAGCTTATGGCATAAACACTGAAGCTTTCTTT. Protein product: CASSLAYGINTEAFF.

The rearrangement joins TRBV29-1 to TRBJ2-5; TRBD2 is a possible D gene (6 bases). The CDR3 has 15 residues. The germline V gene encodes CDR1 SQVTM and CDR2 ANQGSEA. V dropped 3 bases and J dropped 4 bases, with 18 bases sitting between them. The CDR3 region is CSVEGGAGITETQYF. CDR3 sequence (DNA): TGCAGCGTTGAGGGGGGAGCAGGGATAACAGAGACCCAGTACTTC.